The present T cell receptor beta chain was sequenced within a study of cytomegalovirus exposure and HLA in healthy donors. Germline loops: CDR1 SGHRS, CDR2 YFSETQ. Between the trimmed V and J ends, which lost 0 bases and 2 bases, there was a span of 19 bases. The CDR3 contains 18 residues. Produced via immunoSEQ multiplex PCR; TCRdb's table is partial and in-frame only. This table has about 280,000 clones, approximately 88% appearing once. This sequence originates from a woman aged 18-35 years in good health and CMV-seronegative. The sequenced sample was PBMCs. The chain has TRBV5-1 and TRBJ2-3, with D possibly being TRBD2 (6 bases). CDR3 residues: CASSLDMLAPGVTDTQYF. The CDR3 region has the DNA TGCGCCAGCAGCTTGGATATGCTAGCGCCTGGGGTCACAGATACGCAGTATTTT.